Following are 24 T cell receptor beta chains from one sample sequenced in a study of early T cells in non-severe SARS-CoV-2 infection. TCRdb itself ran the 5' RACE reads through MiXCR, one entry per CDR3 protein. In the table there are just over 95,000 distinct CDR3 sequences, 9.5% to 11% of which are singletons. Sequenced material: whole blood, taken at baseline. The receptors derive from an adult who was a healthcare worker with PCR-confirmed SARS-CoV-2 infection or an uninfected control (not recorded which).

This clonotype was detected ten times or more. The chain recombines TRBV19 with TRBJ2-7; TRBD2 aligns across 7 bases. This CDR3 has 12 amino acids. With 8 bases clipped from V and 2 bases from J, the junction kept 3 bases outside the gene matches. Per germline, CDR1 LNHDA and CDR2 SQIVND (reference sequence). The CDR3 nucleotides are TGTGCCAGTGGGACTAATCCCTACGAGCAGTACTTC. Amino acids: CASGTNPYEQYF.

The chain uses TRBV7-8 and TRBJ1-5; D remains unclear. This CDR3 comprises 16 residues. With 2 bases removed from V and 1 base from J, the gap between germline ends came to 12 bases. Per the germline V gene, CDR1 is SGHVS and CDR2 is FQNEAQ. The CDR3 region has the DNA TGTGCCAGCAGCTTAATAGCGGGCTACAGCAATCAGCCCCAGCATTTT. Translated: CASSLIAGYSNQPQHF.

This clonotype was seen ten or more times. In DNA form, the CDR3 reads TGCAGTGCTAGAGATGCCTCGGGACAACACCTGGCACCCCTCCACTTT. It specifies CSARDASGQHLAPLHF. The chain recombines TRBV20-1 with TRBJ1-6; possible D gene TRBD1, 6 bases. Between the trimmed V and J ends, which lost 0 bases and 11 bases, there was a span of 20 bases. This CDR3 has 16 residues. The V gene's germline CDR1 is DFQATT and CDR2 SNEGSKA (reference sequence).

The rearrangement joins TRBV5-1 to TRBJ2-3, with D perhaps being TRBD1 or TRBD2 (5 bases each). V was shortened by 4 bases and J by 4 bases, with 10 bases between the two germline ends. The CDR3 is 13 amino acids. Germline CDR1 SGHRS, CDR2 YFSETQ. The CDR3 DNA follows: TGCGCCAGCAGCGTCCGGGACCCAGATACGCAGTATTTT. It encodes CASSVRDPDTQYF.

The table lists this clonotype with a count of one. CDR3 sequence reads: CASSLSARGTQYF. CDR3 nucleotides: TGTGCCAGCAGCTTATCCGCCCGGGGGACCCAGTACTTC. The V gene is TRBV11-1, the J gene TRBJ2-5; TRBD2 is a possible D gene (5 bases). V lost 2 bases, J lost 7 bases, and 11 bases lay in between. This CDR3 is 13 amino acids long. Germline lookup yields CDR1 SGHAT and CDR2 FQDESV (reference sequence).

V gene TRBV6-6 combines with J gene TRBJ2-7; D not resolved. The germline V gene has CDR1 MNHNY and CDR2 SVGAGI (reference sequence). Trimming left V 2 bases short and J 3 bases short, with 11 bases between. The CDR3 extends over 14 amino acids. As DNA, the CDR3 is TGTGCCAGCAGTTACCCCTCGGAAAACTACGAGCAGTACTTC. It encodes CASSYPSENYEQYF.

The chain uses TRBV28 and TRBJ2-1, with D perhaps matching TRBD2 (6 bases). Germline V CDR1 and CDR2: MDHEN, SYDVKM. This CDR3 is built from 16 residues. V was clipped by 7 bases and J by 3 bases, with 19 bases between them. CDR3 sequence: CASNLPGGSGYNEQFF. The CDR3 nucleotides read TGTGCCAGCAACCTTCCCGGGGGTAGCGGCTACAATGAGCAGTTCTTC.

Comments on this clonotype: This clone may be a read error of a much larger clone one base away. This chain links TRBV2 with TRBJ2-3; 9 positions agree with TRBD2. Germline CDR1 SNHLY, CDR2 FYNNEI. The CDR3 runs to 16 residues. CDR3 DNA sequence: TGTGTCAGCAGTGTTGGTAGCGGGAGAAATGGAGATACGCAGTATTTT. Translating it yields CVSSVGSGRNGDTQYF.

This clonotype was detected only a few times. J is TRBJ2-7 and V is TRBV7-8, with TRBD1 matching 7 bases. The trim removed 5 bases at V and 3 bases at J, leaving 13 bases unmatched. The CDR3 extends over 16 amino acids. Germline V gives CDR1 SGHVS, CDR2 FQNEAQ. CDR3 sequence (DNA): TGTGCCAGCAGCCCCTATGGACAGGTTGGAGACTACGAGCAGTACTTC. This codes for CASSPYGQVGDYEQYF.

The CDR3 is CAWTTSPGELFF. CDR3 nucleotides: TGTGCCTGGACCACATCCCCCGGGGAGCTGTTTTTT. The chain has TRBV30 and TRBJ2-2; D not certain. Germline values: CDR1 GTSNPN, CDR2 SVGIG (reference sequence). The ends were cut back, 4 bases at V and 6 bases at J, with 9 bases in the middle. The CDR3 is 12 amino acids. The full variable domain, in which reference TRBV30 and TRBJ2-2 provide the parts outside the CDR3, is SQTIHQWPATLVQPVGSPLSLECTVEGTSNPNLYWYRQAAGRGLQLLFYSVGIGQISSEVPQNLSASRPQDRQFILSSKKLLLSDSGFYLCAWTTSPGELFFGEGSRLTVL.

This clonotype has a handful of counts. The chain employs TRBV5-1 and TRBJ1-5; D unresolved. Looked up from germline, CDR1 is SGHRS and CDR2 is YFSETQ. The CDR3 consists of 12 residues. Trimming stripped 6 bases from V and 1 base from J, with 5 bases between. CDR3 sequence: CASMESNQPQHF. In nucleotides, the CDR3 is TGCGCCAGCATGGAAAGCAATCAGCCCCAGCATTTT.

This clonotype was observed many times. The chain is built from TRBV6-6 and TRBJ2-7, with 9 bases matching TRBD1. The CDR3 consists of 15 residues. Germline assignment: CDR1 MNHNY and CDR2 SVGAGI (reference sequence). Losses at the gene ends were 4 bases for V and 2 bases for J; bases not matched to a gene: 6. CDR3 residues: CASSSSGTGPYEQYF. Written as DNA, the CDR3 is TGTGCCAGCAGTTCTTCCGGGACAGGGCCCTACGAGCAGTACTTC.

In nucleotides, the CDR3 is TGCGCCAGCAGCTTGGAGCCGAGCTCCTACGAGCAGTACTTC. Protein sequence: CASSLEPSSYEQYF. The chain carries TRBV5-1 and TRBJ2-7; D uncertain. V lost 0 bases to trimming and J lost 0 bases, with 7 bases between them. Germline CDR1 is SGHRS and CDR2 is YFSETQ. This CDR3 spans 14 amino acids.

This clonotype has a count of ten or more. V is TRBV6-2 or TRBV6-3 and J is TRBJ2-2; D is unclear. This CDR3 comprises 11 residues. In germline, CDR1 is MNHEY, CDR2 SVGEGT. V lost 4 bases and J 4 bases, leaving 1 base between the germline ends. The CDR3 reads CASSFTGELFF. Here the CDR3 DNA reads TGTGCCAGCAGTTTCACCGGGGAGCTGTTTTTT.

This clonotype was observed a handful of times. The CDR3 spells CASSQEPSGGSAAHEQFF. The CDR3 DNA is TGCGCCAGCAGCCAAGAACCATCTGGCGGGAGTGCCGCACATGAGCAGTTCTTC. The gene calls are TRBV4-3 and TRBJ2-1, with 7 nucleotides matching TRBD2. This CDR3 comprises 18 residues. The germline CDR1 and CDR2 sequences are LGHNA and YSLEER. V lost 0 bases and J lost 8; bases outside the gene matches: 16.

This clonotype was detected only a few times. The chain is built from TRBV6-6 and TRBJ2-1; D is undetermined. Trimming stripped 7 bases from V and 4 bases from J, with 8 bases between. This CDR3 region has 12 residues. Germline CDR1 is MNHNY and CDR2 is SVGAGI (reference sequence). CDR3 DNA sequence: TGTGCCAGCAAAACCGAATACAATGAGCAGTTCTTC. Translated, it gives CASKTEYNEQFF.

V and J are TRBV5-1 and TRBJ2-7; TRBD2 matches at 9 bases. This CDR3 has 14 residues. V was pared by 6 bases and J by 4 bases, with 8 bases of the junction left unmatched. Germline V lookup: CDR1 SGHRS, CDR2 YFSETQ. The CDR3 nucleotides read TGCGCCAGCACGAGCGGGGGGCTTTTGTACGAGCAGTACTTC. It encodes CASTSGGLLYEQYF.

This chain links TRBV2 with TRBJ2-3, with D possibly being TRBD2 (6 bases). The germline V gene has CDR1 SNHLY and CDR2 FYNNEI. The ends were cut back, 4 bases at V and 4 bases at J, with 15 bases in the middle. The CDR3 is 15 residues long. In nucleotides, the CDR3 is TGTGCCAGCAGTGTTTCTACGGGAGTAGCAGATACGCAGTATTTT. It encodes CASSVSTGVADTQYF.

CDR3 residues: CASSTGTGVGTEAFF. CDR3 DNA: TGTGCCAGCAGCACCGGGACAGGGGTGGGGACTGAAGCTTTCTTT. The rearrangement uses TRBV7-9 and TRBJ1-1; 10 bases are shared with TRBD1. The CDR3 contains 15 residues. Germline CDR1 SEHNR, CDR2 FQNEAQ (reference sequence). The V and J ends lost 5 bases and 5 bases, in that order; junction bases with no gene match: 8.

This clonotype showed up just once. In DNA, the CDR3 is TGTGCCAGCAGCCCGACTAGCGGGAGAGAGACCCAGTACTTC. Residues: CASSPTSGRETQYF. This chain joins TRBV7-2 and TRBJ2-5; 12 bases match TRBD2. V was pared by 5 bases and J by 4 bases, with 2 bases of the junction left unmatched. This CDR3 has 14 residues. Germline loops: CDR1 SGHTA, CDR2 FQGNSA.

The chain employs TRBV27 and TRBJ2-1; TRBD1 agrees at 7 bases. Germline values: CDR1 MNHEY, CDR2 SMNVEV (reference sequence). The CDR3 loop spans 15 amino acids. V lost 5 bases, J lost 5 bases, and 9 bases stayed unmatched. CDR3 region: CASSLLRGYDNEQFF. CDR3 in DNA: TGTGCCAGCAGTCTCCTCAGGGGGTACGACAATGAGCAGTTCTTC.

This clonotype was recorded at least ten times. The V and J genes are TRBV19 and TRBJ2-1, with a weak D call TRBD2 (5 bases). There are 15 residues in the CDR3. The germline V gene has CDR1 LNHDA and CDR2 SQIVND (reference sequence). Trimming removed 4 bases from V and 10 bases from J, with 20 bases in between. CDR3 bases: TGTGCCAGTAGTACCGCCGGACTCCCCGTGAAGGAGCAGTTCTTC. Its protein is CASSTAGLPVKEQFF.

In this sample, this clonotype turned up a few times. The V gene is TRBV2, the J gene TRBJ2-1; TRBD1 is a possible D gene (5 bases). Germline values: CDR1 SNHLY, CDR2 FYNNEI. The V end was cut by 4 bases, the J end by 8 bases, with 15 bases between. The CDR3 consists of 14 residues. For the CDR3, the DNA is TGTGCCAGCAGTGTAGTACCAGGGTTCTATGAGCAGTTCTTC. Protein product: CASSVVPGFYEQFF. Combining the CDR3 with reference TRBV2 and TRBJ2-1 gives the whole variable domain EPEVTQTPSHQVTQMGQEVILRCVPISNHLYFYWYRQILGQKVEFLVSFYNNEISEKSEIFDDQFSVERPDGSNFTLKIRSTKLEDSAMYFCASSVVPGFYEQFFGPGTRLTVL.

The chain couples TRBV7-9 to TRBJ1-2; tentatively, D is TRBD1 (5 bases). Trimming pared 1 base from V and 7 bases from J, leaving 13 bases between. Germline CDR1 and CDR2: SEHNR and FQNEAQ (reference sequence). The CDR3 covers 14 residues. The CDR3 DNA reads TGTGCCAGCAGCTTAGACAGGCCCTACCGTGGCTACACCTTC. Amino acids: CASSLDRPYRGYTF. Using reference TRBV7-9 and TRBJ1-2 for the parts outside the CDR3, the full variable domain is DTGVSQNPRHKITKRGQNVTFRCDPISEHNRLYWYRQTLGQGPEFLTYFQNEAQLEKSRLLSDRFSAERPKGSFSTLEIQRTEQGDSAMYLCASSLDRPYRGYTFGSGTRLTVV.